This TCR beta chain was captured by sequencing in a study of T-cell memory formation after mild COVID-19 (dated by TCRdb to the early 2020s). For the study in its entirety: TCR sequence clusters from the two donors were largely donor specific. Longitudinal TCRalpha and TCRbeta repertoire sequencing tracked T-cell clones expanding and contracting after mild COVID-19 in two donors. The cohort was made up of two young adult volunteers, one female and one male, who were previously healthy. The paper as a whole reports these results and caveats: Some responding clones were found in pre-infection memory, which suggests that pre-existing cross-reactive memory T cells took part in the SARS-CoV-2 response. Contracting CD4+ clones appeared mostly in the CM and EM memory subsets, whereas CD8+ clones were enriched in EMRA. Balanced CD4/CD8 phenotypes were observed for clones contracting from day 15 to 85, whereas a bias towards CD4+ was observed for a second wave of clones expanding from day 15 to 37. The study covered only two mild cases, and larger cohorts including severe cases with pre-infection samples were considered necessary. SARS-CoV-2 specificity of the second-wave clones peaking on day 37 was not confirmed.

This clonotype was observed at least ten times. The antigen it binds to is not known. No base quality information exists; no much larger clone differs at one position. For sequencing, an Illumina NovaSeq 6000 was employed. TCRalpha and TCRbeta cDNA libraries were built by 5'RACE with constant-segment primers, adding sample barcodes and unique molecular identifiers. RNA was extracted from every sample with Trizol reagent. The libraries were amplified in two PCR steps, and the second step added a second sample barcode and Illumina TruSeq adapters. The libraries were sequenced on an Illumina NovaSeq using 2 x 150 bp paired-end reads. The authors' analysis ran thus. Reads were demultiplexed and collapsed into UMI-guided consensus sequences with migec v1.2.7. Using mixcr v2.1.11, UMI consensuses were aligned to TRA and TRB V and J templates and then assembled into clonotypes. A clonotype was counted as expanded or contracted only if both edgeR and NoisET called the change significant, with noise models trained on biological replicates. edgeR calls used a false discovery rate-adjusted p below 0.01 and a log2 fold-change threshold of 1. As an exploratory analysis of dynamics, PCA with hierarchical clustering was applied to max-normalized trajectories of the 1000 most abundant clonotypes. Separately sequenced CD4+ and CD8+ repertoires were used to assign the CD4 or CD8 phenotype of responding clones. In TCRdb, the public reads were trimmed at Q25 with fastp and aligned with MiXCR, with productive beta chains retained. Rows with a matching CDR3 protein are joined into one entry that keeps the most common DNA and genes. The V and J calls, along with clone size, are taken from TCRdb and not from the paper's own processing. The sample records about 190,000 distinct CDR3 sequences, roughly a tenth of which are singletons. 2.5% to 3.5% of the sample is in the top ten clones.

The germline V gene gives CDR1 as SGHTA and CDR2 as FQGNSA. V gives up 4 bases and J gives up 9 bases, and the segment between their germline ends measures 16 bases. The CDR3 has 14 amino acids, counting the end cysteine and phenylalanine. The CDR3 DNA has 42 bases and is translated from base 1. Ficoll-Paque density gradient centrifugation was the method used to isolate PBMCs. The sequenced sample consisted of PBMCs or a T cell subset sorted from them (not recorded which). This TCR derives from a man between 18 and 29 years old who had mild COVID-19 (a few samples of this study predate the infection). The sample titles of this study are shuffled in the database, so cell type and time point are left out; the donor was told from shared clones. The chain uses TRBV7-2 and TRBJ1-5, with the D segment identity uncertain. The sequenced DNA: TGTGCCAGCAGCTCCCCAAACAGCTTACTGCCCCAGCATTTT. Its protein reads: CASSSPNSLLPQHF. Supplemented by the reference TRBV7-2 and TRBJ1-5 proteins around the CDR3, the complete variable domain is GAGVSQSPSNKVTEKGKDVELRCDPISGHTALYWYRQSLGQGLEFLIYFQGNSAPDKSGLPSDRFSAERTGGSVSTLTIQRTQQEDSAVYLCASSSPNSLLPQHFGDGTRLSIL.